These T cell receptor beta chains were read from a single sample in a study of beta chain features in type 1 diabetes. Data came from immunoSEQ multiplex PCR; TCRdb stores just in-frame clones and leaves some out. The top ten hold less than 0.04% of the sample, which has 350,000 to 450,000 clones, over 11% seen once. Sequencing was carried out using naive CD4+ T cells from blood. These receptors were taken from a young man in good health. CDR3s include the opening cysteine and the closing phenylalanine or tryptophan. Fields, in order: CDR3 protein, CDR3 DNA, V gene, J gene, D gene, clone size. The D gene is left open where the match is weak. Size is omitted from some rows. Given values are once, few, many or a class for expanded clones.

CAGSIAGNTIYF	TGTGCAGGGAGTATCGCTGGAAACACCATATATTTT	TRBV2	TRBJ1-3	-	-
CASSNQNTEAFF	TGTGCCTCCTCGAACCAGAACACTGAAGCTTTCTTT	TRBV30	TRBJ1-1	-	-
CASSETGTGVYEQYF	TGCGCCAGCAGCGAGACCGGGACAGGTGTCTACGAGCAGTACTTC	TRBV4-1	TRBJ2-7	TRBD1	-
CASSRDRNYGYTF	TGTGCCAGCAGTCGGGACAGGAACTATGGCTACACCTTC	TRBV27	TRBJ1-2	TRBD1	few
CAWSYQRARGTQYF	TGTGCCTGGAGTTACCAGCGGGCTCGGGGGACCCAGTACTTC	TRBV30	TRBJ2-5	-	-
CATSRVGETQYF	TGTGCCACCAGCAGAGTGGGAGAGACCCAGTACTTC	TRBV15	TRBJ2-5	-	few
CASSEGQAFSGNTIYF	TGTGCCAGCAGTGAAGGACAGGCGTTCTCTGGAAACACCATATATTTT	TRBV6-1	TRBJ1-3	-	few
CASSQTSNYGYTF	TGCGCCAGCAGTCAAACGAGTAACTATGGCTACACCTTC	TRBV23-1	TRBJ1-2	-	few
CAWRTPGQNTEAFF	TGTGCCTGGAGAACCCCAGGGCAGAACACTGAAGCTTTCTTT	TRBV30	TRBJ1-1	-	few
CASSPRGRPETQYF	TGTGCTAGCAGCCCCCGGGGACGGCCAGAGACCCAGTACTTC	TRBV7-7	TRBJ2-5	-	-
CASQFRHEQYF	TGTGCCAGCCAATTCAGACACGAGCAGTACTTC	TRBV27	TRBJ2-7	-	-
CASSEAGWTEAFF	TGTGCCAGCAGTGAAGCTGGGTGGACTGAAGCTTTCTTT	TRBV2	TRBJ1-1	-	-
CAIKSQGNNEKLFF	TGTGCCATCAAGTCACAGGGGAATAATGAAAAACTGTTTTTT	TRBV10-3	TRBJ1-4	TRBD1	few
CDSSLYTGGSGAFF	TGTGACAGCAGCCTTTACACCGGCGGGTCTGGCGCTTTCTTT	TRBV28	TRBJ1-1	-	-
CASSVAGGPPPTDTQYF	TGTGCCAGCAGCGTTGCGGGGGGGCCCCCTCCTACAGATACGCAGTATTTT	TRBV9	TRBJ2-3	TRBD2	few
CASSQPDGSTEAFF	TGTGCCAGCAGCCAACCGGACGGTAGCACTGAAGCTTTCTTT	TRBV4-2	TRBJ1-1	-	-
CASSLAVGMGSYEQYF	TGTGCCAGCAGCTTAGCTGTGGGCATGGGCTCCTACGAGCAGTACTTC	TRBV7-8	TRBJ2-7	-	few